These 9 T cell receptor beta chains originate from one sample sequenced in a study of blood T cell repertoires in COVID-19. Only in-frame clones appear in the TCRdb table, and some are missing; sequencing was by immunoSEQ multiplex PCR. This table has 200,000 or so clones, 70% to 85% appearing once. Sequencing was carried out using peripheral blood. The receptors originated from a woman aged 25 to 39 with acute or convalescent COVID-19.

The V gene is TRBV15, the J gene TRBJ2-3, with 9 positions matching TRBD1. Germline V gene sequence: CDR1 LNHNV, CDR2 YYDKDF (reference sequence). This CDR3 has 16 residues. With V trimmed by 7 bases and J by 2 bases, 10 bases remained unmatched. The chain's CDR3 is CATTQPGQGLTDTQYF. As DNA, the CDR3 is TGTGCCACCACTCAACCGGGACAGGGACTCACAGATACGCAGTATTTT. The full variable domain, rest sourced from reference TRBV15 and TRBJ2-3, is DAMVIQNPRYQVTQFGKPVTLSCSQTLNHNVMYWYQQKSSQAPKLLFHYYDKDFNNEADTPDNFQSRRPNTSFCFLDIRSPGLGDTAMYLCATTQPGQGLTDTQYFGPGTRLTVL.

CDR3 sequence: CAWTGGVVRDTQYF. In DNA form, the CDR3 reads TGTGCCTGGACAGGGGGAGTAGTAAGAGATACGCAGTATTTT. V and J are TRBV30 and TRBJ2-3, with 7 bases that match TRBD1. CDR3 length equals 14 residues. V shed 4 bases, J shed 5 bases, and the junction held 9 bases outside the gene matches. CDR1 GTSNPN and CDR2 SVGIG come from the germline V gene (reference sequence). The full variable domain, completed using reference TRBV30 and TRBJ2-3, is SQTIHQWPATLVQPVGSPLSLECTVEGTSNPNLYWYRQAAGRGLQLLFYSVGIGQISSEVPQNLSASRPQDRQFILSSKKLLLSDSGFYLCAWTGGVVRDTQYFGPGTRLTVL.

This clone showed up just a few times. The chain uses TRBV4-3 and TRBJ1-1; maybe TRBD1 (6 bases). Germline V gives CDR1 LGHNA, CDR2 YSLEER. Trimming left V 1 base short and J 4 bases short, with 10 bases between. This CDR3 is built from 14 residues. In DNA form, the CDR3 reads TGCGCCAGCAGCCAAGTAGGGGGGGGCACTGAAGCTTTCTTT. Translated, it gives CASSQVGGGTEAFF.

This sequence joins TRBV2 and TRBJ2-1, with 8 bases aligning to TRBD1. Unmatched junction bases numbered 7, after V lost 6 bases and J lost 0 bases. CDR3 length: 16 amino acids. Germline V lookup: CDR1 SNHLY, CDR2 FYNNEI. In nucleotides, the CDR3 is TGTGCCAGCAGACGGAGGACAGGGAGCTCCTACAATGAGCAGTTCTTC. Its protein is CASRRRTGSSYNEQFF.

This chain uses TRBV29-1 with TRBJ1-2; 7 bases fit TRBD1. Germline V CDR1 and CDR2: SQVTM, ANQGSEA. This CDR3 is 13 amino acids long. J was trimmed by 8 bases and V by 2 bases; bases with no gene match: 8. The CDR3 is CSVELSRGIGYTF. CDR3 in DNA: TGCAGCGTTGAACTCTCCAGGGGGATCGGCTACACCTTC.

The gene calls are TRBV7-9 and TRBJ2-7, with 11 bases aligning to TRBD2. V lost 3 bases, J lost 5 bases, and 3 bases stayed unmatched. In germline, CDR1 is SEHNR, CDR2 FQNEAQ (reference sequence). The CDR3 has 14 residues. CDR3 sequence (DNA): TGTGCCAGCAGCTTTAGCGGGAGGGCCCACGAGCAGTACTTC. Protein sequence: CASSFSGRAHEQYF.

The chain uses TRBV15 and TRBJ2-1; 9 bases map to TRBD2. Germline assignment: CDR1 LNHNV and CDR2 YYDKDF (reference sequence). Germline trimming cut 1 base from V and 7 bases from J; bases unmatched to any gene: 8. The CDR3 length is 16 residues. The CDR3 DNA reads TGTGCCACCAGCAGAGGAACGGGACTAGCCACGAATGAGCAGTTCTTC. Protein: CATSRGTGLATNEQFF.

V gene TRBV7-3 combines with J gene TRBJ2-3; the D gene is possibly TRBD1 (5 bases). The V and J ends lost 5 bases and 2 bases respectively, with 11 bases between them. Germline CDR1 and CDR2: SGHTA and FQGTGA. The CDR3 extends over 14 amino acids. The CDR3 region is CASSPLGPTDTQYF. Written as DNA, the CDR3 is TGTGCCAGCAGCCCTTTGGGGCCCACAGATACGCAGTATTTT.

The chain uses TRBV29-1 and TRBJ2-3; 15 bases are a match to TRBD2. The V segment lost 2 bases and the J segment 5 bases; nucleotides outside the gene matches: 8. In germline, CDR1 is SQVTM, CDR2 ANQGSEA. This CDR3 contains 17 residues. In DNA, the CDR3 is TGCAGCGTTGAAAATTGGGGACTAGCGGGAGGAGGAGATACGCAGTATTTT. Its translation is CSVENWGLAGGGDTQYF.